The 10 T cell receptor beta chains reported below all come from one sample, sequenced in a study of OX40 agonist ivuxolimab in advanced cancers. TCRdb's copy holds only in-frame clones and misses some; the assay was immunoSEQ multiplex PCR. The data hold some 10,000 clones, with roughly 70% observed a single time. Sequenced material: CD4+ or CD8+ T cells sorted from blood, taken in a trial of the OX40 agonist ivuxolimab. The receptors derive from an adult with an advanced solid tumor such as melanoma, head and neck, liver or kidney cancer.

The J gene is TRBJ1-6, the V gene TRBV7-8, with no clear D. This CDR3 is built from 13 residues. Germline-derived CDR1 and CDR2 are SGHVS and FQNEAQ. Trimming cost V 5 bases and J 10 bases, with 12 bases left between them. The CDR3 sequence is CASSPRVGSPLHF. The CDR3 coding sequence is TGTGCCAGCAGCCCCCGAGTGGGGTCACCCCTCCACTTT.

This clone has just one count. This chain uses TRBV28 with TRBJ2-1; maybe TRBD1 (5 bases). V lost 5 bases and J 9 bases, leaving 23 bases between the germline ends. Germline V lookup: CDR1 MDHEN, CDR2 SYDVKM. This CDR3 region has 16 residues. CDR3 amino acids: CASSRDQMGLRGEQFF. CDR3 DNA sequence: TGTGCCAGCAGTCGAGACCAGATGGGGCTAAGGGGTGAGCAGTTCTTC.

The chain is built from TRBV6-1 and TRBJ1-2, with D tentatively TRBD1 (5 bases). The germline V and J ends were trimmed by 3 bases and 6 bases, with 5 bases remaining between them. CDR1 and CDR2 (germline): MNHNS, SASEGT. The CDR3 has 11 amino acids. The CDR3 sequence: CASSDRDGYTF. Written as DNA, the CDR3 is TGTGCCAGCAGTGACAGGGATGGCTACACCTTC.

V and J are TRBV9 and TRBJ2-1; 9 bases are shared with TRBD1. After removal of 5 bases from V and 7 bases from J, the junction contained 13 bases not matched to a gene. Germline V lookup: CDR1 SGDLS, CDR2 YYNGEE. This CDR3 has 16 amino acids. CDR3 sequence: CASREFPGQGTNEQFF. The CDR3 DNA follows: TGTGCCAGCAGGGAGTTTCCGGGACAGGGAACGAATGAGCAGTTCTTC.

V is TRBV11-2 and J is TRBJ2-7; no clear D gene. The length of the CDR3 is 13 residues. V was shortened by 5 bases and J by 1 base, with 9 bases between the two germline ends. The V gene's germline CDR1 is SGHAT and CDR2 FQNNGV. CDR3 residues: CASSQSLSYEQYF. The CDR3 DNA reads TGTGCCAGCAGCCAGAGCCTTTCCTACGAGCAGTACTTC.

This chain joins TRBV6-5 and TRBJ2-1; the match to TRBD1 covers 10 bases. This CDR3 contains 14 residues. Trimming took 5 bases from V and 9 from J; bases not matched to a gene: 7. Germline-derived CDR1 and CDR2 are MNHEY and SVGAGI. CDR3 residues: CASSEGTGVGEQFF. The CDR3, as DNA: TGTGCCAGCAGTGAAGGGACAGGGGTAGGTGAGCAGTTCTTC.

CDR3 coding DNA: TGTGCCAGCAGCCAAGATCTCGTAACAGTACAAGAGACCCAGTACTTC. It encodes CASSQDLVTVQETQYF. The chain combines TRBV4-2 with TRBJ2-5; unclear D gene. Germline CDR1 LGHNA, CDR2 YNFKEQ. The CDR3 contains 16 residues. V lost 0 bases to trimming and J lost 2 bases, with 13 bases between them.

The DNA for the CDR3 is TGTGCCAGCTCACAAATGAACCCAGGGAAGACCCAGTACTTC. Its translation is CASSQMNPGKTQYF. The chain couples TRBV18 to TRBJ2-5, with a possible D match to TRBD1 (5 bases). This CDR3 is 14 amino acids long. In germline, CDR1 is KGHSH, CDR2 LQKENI. V was trimmed by 4 bases and J by 6 bases, leaving 15 bases between them.

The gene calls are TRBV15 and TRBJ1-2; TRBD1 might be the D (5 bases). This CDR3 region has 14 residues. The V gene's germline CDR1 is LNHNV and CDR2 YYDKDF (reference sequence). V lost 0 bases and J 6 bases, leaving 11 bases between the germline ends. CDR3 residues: CATSRDQGSDGYTF. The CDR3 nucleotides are TGTGCCACCAGCAGAGACCAGGGATCGGATGGCTACACCTTC.

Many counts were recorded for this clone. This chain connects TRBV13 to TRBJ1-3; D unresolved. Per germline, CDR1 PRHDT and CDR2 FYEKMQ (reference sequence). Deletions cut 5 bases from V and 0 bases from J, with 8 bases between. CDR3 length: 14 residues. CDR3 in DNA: TGTGCCAGCAGCCTCGAGGGCTCTGGAAACACCATATATTTT. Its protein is CASSLEGSGNTIYF.